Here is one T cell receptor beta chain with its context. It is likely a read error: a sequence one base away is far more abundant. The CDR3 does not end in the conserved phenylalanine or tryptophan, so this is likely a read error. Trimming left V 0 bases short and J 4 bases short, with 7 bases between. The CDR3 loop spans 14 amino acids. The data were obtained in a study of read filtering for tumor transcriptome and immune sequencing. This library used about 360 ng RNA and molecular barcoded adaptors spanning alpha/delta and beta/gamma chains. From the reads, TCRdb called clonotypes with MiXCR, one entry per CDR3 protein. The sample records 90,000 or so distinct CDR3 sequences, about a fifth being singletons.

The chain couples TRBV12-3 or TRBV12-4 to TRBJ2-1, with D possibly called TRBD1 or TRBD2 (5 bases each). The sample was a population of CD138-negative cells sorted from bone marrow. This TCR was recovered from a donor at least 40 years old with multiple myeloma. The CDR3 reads CASSLAGVYNEQFL. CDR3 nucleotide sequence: TGTGCCAGCAGTTTAGCGGGGGTTTACAATGAGCAGTTCCTC.